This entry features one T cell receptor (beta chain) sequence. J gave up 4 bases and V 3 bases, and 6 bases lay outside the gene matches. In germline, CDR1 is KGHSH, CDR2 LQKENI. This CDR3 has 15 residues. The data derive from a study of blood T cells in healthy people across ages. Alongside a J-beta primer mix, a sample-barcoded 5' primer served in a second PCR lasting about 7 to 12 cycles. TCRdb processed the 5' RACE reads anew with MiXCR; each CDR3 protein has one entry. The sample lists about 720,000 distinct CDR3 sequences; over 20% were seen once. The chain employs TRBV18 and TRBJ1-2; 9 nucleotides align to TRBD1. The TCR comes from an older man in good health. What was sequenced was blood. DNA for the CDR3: TGTGCCAGCTCACCCGGGACAGGGTACGGCTATGGCTACACCTTC. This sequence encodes CASSPGTGYGYGYTF.